A single TCR beta chain is shown here with its context. The data derive from a study of blood T cell repertoires in COVID-19. Study overall: Acute-phase and convalescent COVID-19 samples originated in the United States, Italy and Spain. T cells, B-cell-depleted T cells, or PBMCs supplied cDNA or gDNA.

Germline CDR1 and CDR2: MNHEY and SVGAGI. The ends were cut back, 0 bases at V and 9 bases at J, with 21 bases in the middle. The CDR3 is made up of 16 amino acids. The authors' processing: By means of reference gene primer amplification, nucleated cell counts were estimated. Profiling relied on immunoSEQ multiplex PCR, and the TCRdb table lists in-frame clones only, not all of them. The V and J calls and clone size come from that table; D and trimming were worked out from the DNA. The sample contains almost 55,000 clones, approximately 88% of which appear only once. The clonotype comes from a human donor in a cohort sampled during active COVID-19. The specimen sequenced was peripheral blood. V is TRBV6-5 and J is TRBJ2-7, with a weak D call TRBD2 (5 bases). DNA of the CDR3: TGTGCCAGCAGTTACTCATCCGTATCTCCCGCTCGGGGGCAGTACTTC. Translating it yields CASSYSSVSPARGQYF.